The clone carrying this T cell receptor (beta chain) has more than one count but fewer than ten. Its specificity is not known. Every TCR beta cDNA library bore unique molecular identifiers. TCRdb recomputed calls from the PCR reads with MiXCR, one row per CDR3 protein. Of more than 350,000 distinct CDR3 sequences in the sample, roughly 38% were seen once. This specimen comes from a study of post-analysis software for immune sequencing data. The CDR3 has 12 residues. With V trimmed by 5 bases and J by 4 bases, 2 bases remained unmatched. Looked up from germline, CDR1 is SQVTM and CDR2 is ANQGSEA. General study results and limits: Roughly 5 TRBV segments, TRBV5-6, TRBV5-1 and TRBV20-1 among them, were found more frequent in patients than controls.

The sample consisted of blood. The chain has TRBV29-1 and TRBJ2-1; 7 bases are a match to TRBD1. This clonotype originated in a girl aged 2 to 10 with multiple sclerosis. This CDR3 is CSVRDRYNEQFF. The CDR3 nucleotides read TGCAGCGTTCGGGACAGATACAATGAGCAGTTCTTC.